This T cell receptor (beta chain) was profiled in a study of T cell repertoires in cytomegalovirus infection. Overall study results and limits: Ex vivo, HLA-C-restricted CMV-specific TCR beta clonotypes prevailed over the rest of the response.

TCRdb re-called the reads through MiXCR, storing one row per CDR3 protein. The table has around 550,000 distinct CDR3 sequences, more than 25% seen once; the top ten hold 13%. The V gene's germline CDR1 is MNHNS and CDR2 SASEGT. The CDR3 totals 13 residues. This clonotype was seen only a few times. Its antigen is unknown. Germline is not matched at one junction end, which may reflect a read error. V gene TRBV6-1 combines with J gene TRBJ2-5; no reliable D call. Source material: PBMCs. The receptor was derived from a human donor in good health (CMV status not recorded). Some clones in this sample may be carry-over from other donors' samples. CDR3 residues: CASREGSAETQYF. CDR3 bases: TGTGCCAGCAGGGAAGGGTCGGCGGAGACCCAGTACTTC.